The entry below describes one TCR beta chain. What it binds is unknown. Other DNA sequences in this sample translate to the same CDR3. The data stem from a study of vaccination effects on CD4 cells after COVID-19. V gave up 3 bases and J gave up 5 bases; unmatched junction bases: 6. Germline V gene sequence: CDR1 MNHNS, CDR2 SASEGT. CDR3 length: 14 amino acids. The ViraFEST assay expanded antigen-specific CD4+ T cells with viral peptide pools before sequencing. CD4+ T cells were isolated after less than 13 days of culture. Either the mRNA-1273 or the BNT162b2 vaccine was given to participants as two doses. They grew a few million PBMC in each well, adding 10 IU/ml IL-2 and roughly 9.3 ug/ml peptides. Half-medium changes using IL-2 medium occurred on days 3 and 7. Assay: immunoSEQ multiplex PCR; the TCRdb copy retains only in-frame clones and omits some. The top ten clones hold 15% to 20% of a sample with nearly 30,000 clones, 74% of them seen once.

The receptor comes from a human donor who received a COVID-19 vaccine. The J gene is TRBJ2-5, the V gene TRBV6-1; the match to TRBD1 covers 7 bases. This specimen was CD4+ T cells from PBMCs cultured with HCoV-OC43 spike peptides, taken after COVID-19 vaccination. Subset: HCoV-OC43 spike overlapping peptide pool stimulation. The CDR3 DNA sequence: TGTGCCAGCAGTGAGACAGGGATAGGCGAGACCCAGTACTTC. Its protein is CASSETGIGETQYF.